One T cell receptor beta chain is described in this entry. Its antigen is unidentified. Unique molecular identifiers were built into the TCR beta cDNA libraries. Some 500,000 cDNA molecules were recovered from an input of about 1 to 10 million T cells. TCRdb re-analysed the PCR reads in MiXCR, keeping a single row per CDR3 protein. The sample includes fewer than 850,000 distinct CDR3 sequences, 25% to 30% of them seen just once. The data were taken from a study of post-analysis software for immune sequencing data. In the study overall: There were relapsing-remitting, secondary progressive and progressive-relapsing multiple sclerosis among the disease courses included.

General study points: Included in a set of roughly 5 TRBV segments more frequent in patients than controls were TRBV5-6, TRBV5-1 and TRBV20-1. By F measure, samples from a shared preparation batch strongly co-clustered. A significant reduction in normalized Chao1 diversity was observed in multiple sclerosis patients versus controls.

Germline CDR1 is ENHRY and CDR2 is SYGVKD. The V gene end was trimmed by 5 bases and the J gene end by 2 bases; junction bases not matched to a gene: 5. The CDR3 runs 15 residues. The sequencing input was blood. V usage is TRBV10-3 and J usage is TRBJ2-3, with 9 nucleotides matching TRBD2. The sequence was obtained from a girl between 10 and 17 years old with multiple sclerosis. CDR3 amino acids: CAISSGGQSTDTQYF. CDR3 nucleotide sequence: TGTGCCATCAGTAGCGGGGGGCAGTCCACAGATACGCAGTATTTT.